This section outlines one T cell receptor (beta chain) sequence together with its context. Its antigen is as yet unknown. 13 Jbeta primers and 60 Vbeta primers were used for the PCR. Assay used: immunoSEQ multiplex PCR; TCRdb lists only in-frame clones, some missing. The sample has around 120,000 clones; about four fifths are singletons. This record comes from a study of cytomegalovirus exposure and HLA in healthy donors. As for the study in general: The Caucasian-associated ancestry cluster held around 81% of a few hundred genotyped donors. Whole-study findings and limits: Later analysis identified about 18,000 TCR beta sequences associated with HLA alleles, using a false discovery rate threshold of 0.05. In a later analysis, HLA-associated beta chains showed higher expansion and lower generation probabilities than comparable chains. Later findings reportedly placed an Asian-associated ancestry cluster below the approximately 670-donor mean for N-insertions.

V lost 8 bases, J lost 10 bases, and 15 bases lay in between. The germline V gene encodes CDR1 LNHDA and CDR2 SQIVND (reference sequence). The CDR3 spans 13 residues. The sample was PBMCs. The chain combines TRBV19 with TRBJ1-6, with D possibly matching TRBD1 (6 bases). The clonotype was recovered from a female donor in good health and CMV-seropositive. Here the CDR3 reads CASGFQGHSPLHF. For the CDR3, the DNA is TGTGCCAGTGGATTCCAGGGACACTCACCCCTCCACTTT.